Shown below are 10 T cell receptor beta chains from a single sample sequenced in a study of T cells in Graves' hyperthyroidism and ophthalmopathy. TCR beta CDR3 region amplification was performed from RNA transcripts. A set of HTBI primers served as the primers for a first-round RT-PCR of the TCR CDR3. TCRdb reprocessed the multiplex PCR reads with MiXCR, giving one entry per CDR3 protein. The profile shows 250,000 to 350,000 distinct CDR3 sequences, 16% of them singletons. Sequencing was carried out using blood. These receptors all stem from a man aged 25 to 45 with Graves' hyperthyroidism.

This clonotype was counted between two and nine times. The chain couples TRBV12-3 or TRBV12-4 to TRBJ1-6; the D is unclear. This CDR3 comprises 16 residues. V lost 6 bases to trimming and J lost 0 bases, with 12 bases between them. CDR3 coding DNA: TGTGCCAGCAGAGAGATCAGGAGCTCCTATAATTCACCCCTCCACTTT. Protein: CASREIRSSYNSPLHF.

This clonotype came up a few times. The CDR3 DNA reads TGTGCCAGCAGTGCTTACAGGCCGACCGGGGAGCTGTTTTTT. Encoded protein: CASSAYRPTGELFF. The chain recombines TRBV25-1 with TRBJ2-2; D is perhaps TRBD1 (5 bases). This CDR3 spans 14 amino acids. Trimming removed 4 bases from V and 5 bases from J, with 11 bases in between. Germline values: CDR1 MGHDK, CDR2 SYGVNS.

This clonotype was recorded at least ten times. The rearrangement uses TRBV6-1 and TRBJ2-7; D is perhaps TRBD2 (6 bases). This CDR3 spans 14 amino acids. V was clipped by 3 bases and J by 2 bases, with 11 bases between them. Germline CDR1 is MNHNS and CDR2 is SASEGT. CDR3: CASSEAGRPYEQYF. CDR3 coding DNA: TGTGCCAGCAGTGAGGCCGGGAGACCCTACGAGCAGTACTTC.

This clonotype has at least ten counts. The chain is built from TRBV10-3 and TRBJ2-7; no clear D gene. The CDR3 spans 14 residues. Trimming removed 0 bases from V and 2 bases from J, with 8 bases in between. Germline-derived CDR1 and CDR2 are ENHRY and SYGVKD. The CDR3 region is CAISESGLTYEQYF. DNA for the CDR3: TGTGCCATCAGTGAGTCGGGTTTAACCTACGAGCAGTACTTC.

Ten or more counts support this clonotype. The chain is built from TRBV20-1 and TRBJ1-1; possible D gene TRBD1, 5 bases. The V gene's germline CDR1 is DFQATT and CDR2 SNEGSKA (reference sequence). Trimming took 6 bases from V and 1 from J, leaving 18 bases between them. There are 15 residues in the CDR3. CDR3 loop: CSAKITGTENTEAFF. In DNA form, the CDR3 reads TGCAGTGCCAAAATTACCGGGACCGAGAACACTGAAGCTTTCTTT.

With regard to this clonotype: A read error may be the cause here, since a much bigger clone is one base away. The J gene is TRBJ1-1, the V gene TRBV7-2; 7 nucleotides match TRBD1. CDR3 length equals 14 residues. Germline values: CDR1 SGHTA, CDR2 FQGNSA. The CDR3 reads CASSLQGGYTEACF. The CDR3 nucleotides read TGTGCCAGCAGCTTACAGGGGGGGTACACTGAAGCTTGCTTT.

This chain uses TRBV29-1 with TRBJ2-1, with D perhaps given as TRBD1 or TRBD2 (5 bases each). Germline lookup yields CDR1 SQVTM and CDR2 ANQGSEA. The CDR3 contains 14 residues. Trimming removed 7 bases from V and 6 bases from J, with 19 bases in between. The CDR3 DNA reads TGCAGCGCTACGGGGCTAGGGGCCCCCAATGAGCAGTTCTTC. This encodes CSATGLGAPNEQFF.

The chain combines TRBV6-1 with TRBJ2-2; D remains ambiguous. V was trimmed by 8 bases and J by 6 bases, leaving 10 bases between them. The CDR3 extends over 12 amino acids. Germline loops: CDR1 MNHNS, CDR2 SASEGT. The CDR3 loop is CASALQPGELFF. The CDR3 DNA sequence: TGTGCCAGCGCCCTACAGCCCGGGGAGCTGTTTTTT.

This clonotype was recorded at least ten times. The chain combines TRBV7-2 with TRBJ2-7; possibly TRBD1 for D (5 bases). Germline V gene sequence: CDR1 SGHTA, CDR2 FQGNSA. The CDR3 has 14 amino acids. Trimming shortened V by 1 base and J by 7 bases, and 14 bases separated the two germline ends. The CDR3 sequence: CASSLDATATEQYF. The CDR3 DNA is TGTGCCAGCAGCTTAGATGCGACAGCTACGGAGCAGTACTTC.

There are many counts of this clonotype. This chain joins TRBV12-3 or TRBV12-4 and TRBJ1-2, with 8 nucleotides matching TRBD1. The CDR3 runs to 16 residues. The junction had 10 bases not matched to a gene; V was cut back by 3 bases and J by 4 bases. This CDR3 is CASSLARGRLFYGYTF. CDR3 coding DNA: TGTGCCAGCAGTTTGGCCAGGGGGCGCCTTTTCTATGGCTACACCTTC.